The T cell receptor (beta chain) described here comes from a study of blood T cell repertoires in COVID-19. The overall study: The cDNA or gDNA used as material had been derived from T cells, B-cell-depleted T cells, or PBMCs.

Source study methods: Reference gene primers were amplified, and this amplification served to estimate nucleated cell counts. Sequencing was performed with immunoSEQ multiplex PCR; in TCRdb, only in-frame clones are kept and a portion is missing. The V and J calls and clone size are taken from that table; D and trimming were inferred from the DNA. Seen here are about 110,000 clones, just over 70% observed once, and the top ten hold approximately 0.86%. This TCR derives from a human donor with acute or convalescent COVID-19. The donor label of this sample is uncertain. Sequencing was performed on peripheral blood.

The CDR3 region is CASSYDRGSANYGYTF. CDR3 bases: TGTGCCAGCAGTTACGACAGGGGCAGCGCTAACTATGGCTACACCTTC. The chain has TRBV6-5 and TRBJ1-2, with 8 bases lining up with TRBD1. CDR1 and CDR2 (germline): MNHEY, SVGAGI. V shed 2 bases and J 0 bases; nucleotides not matched to a gene: 5. This CDR3 spans 16 amino acids.